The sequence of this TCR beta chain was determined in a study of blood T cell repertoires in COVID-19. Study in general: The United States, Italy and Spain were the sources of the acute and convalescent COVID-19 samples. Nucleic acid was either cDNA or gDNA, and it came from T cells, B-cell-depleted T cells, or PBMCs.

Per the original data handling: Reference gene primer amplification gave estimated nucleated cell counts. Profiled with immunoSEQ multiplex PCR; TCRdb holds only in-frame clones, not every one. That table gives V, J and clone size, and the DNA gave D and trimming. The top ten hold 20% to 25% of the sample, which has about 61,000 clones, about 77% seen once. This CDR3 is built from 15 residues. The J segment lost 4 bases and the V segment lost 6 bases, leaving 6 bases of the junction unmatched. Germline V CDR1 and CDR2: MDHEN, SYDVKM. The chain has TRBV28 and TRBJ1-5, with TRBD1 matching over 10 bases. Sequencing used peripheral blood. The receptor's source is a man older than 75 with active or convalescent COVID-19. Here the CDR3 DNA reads TGTGCCAGCAGGGGGACAGGGGCCGGTAATCAGCCCCAGCATTTT. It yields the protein CASRGTGAGNQPQHF.